This TCR beta chain was profiled in a study of CD8+CD57+ T cells in acquired aplastic anemia. Broader study findings: Simpson's diversity of CD8+ cells was not significantly different in patients compared with controls.

This CDR3 has 17 residues. The germline V and J ends were trimmed by 5 bases and 3 bases, with 22 bases remaining between them. TCR beta VDJ combinations and CDR3 sequences were profiled from genomic DNA. From the reads, TCRdb called clonotypes with MiXCR, one entry per CDR3 protein. The sample contains 150,000 to 200,000 distinct CDR3 sequences, 40% to 55% of which appear only once. This clonotype was seen at least ten times. Its antigen is still unknown. Patients who underwent sequencing had shown CD8+CD57+ cell expansion by flow cytometry. In all patients, the disease was severe acquired aplastic anemia.

Sequencing was done on a sample of sorted CD4+, CD8+, or CD8+CD57+ T cells (not recorded which) from PBMCs. This clonotype was obtained from a human donor with aplastic anemia. The V and J genes are TRBV12-3 or TRBV12-4 and TRBJ1-2, with unresolved D. The CDR3 sequence: CASSALVWESGYYGYTF. CDR3 sequence (DNA): TGTGCCAGCAGTGCCCTGGTTTGGGAGTCTGGGTACTATGGCTACACCTTC.